This is a list of T cell receptor beta chains from one sample in a study of blood T cells in healthy people across ages. TCRdb re-derived calls from the 5' RACE reads in MiXCR, one entry per CDR3 protein. The sample includes more than 650,000 distinct CDR3 sequences, 20% to 30% of them seen just once. Another study also made use of these data, one on T cells of mothers and their children.

Input material: blood. Receptor source: a boy younger than 18 in good health. CDR3s include the opening cysteine and the closing phenylalanine or tryptophan. D genes are given only for firm matches. Clone size is not always given. Where it is, it says once, few, many or a class for expanded clones.

d_call: TRBD1
j_call: TRBJ2-5
clone_size: .
v_call: TRBV3-1
cdr3_nt: TGTGCCAGCAGCCAAACACGGGACAGGCTGGAGGAGACCCAGTACTTC
cdr3_aa: CASSQTRDRLEETQYF

d_call: .
j_call: TRBJ2-6
clone_size: few
v_call: TRBV13
cdr3_nt: TGTGCCAGCAGCCACCAGGGTCGGGCCAACGTCCTGACTTTC
cdr3_aa: CASSHQGRANVLTF

d_call: TRBD2
j_call: TRBJ2-1
clone_size: .
v_call: TRBV12-3/TRBV12-4
cdr3_nt: TGTGCCAGCAGCCGGACTAGCGGGCAAGGCGAGCAGTTCTTC
cdr3_aa: CASSRTSGQGEQFF

d_call: .
j_call: TRBJ2-3
clone_size: few
v_call: TRBV5-1
cdr3_nt: TGCGCCAGCAGCCTCACTTCAACTACCACAGATACGCAGTATTTT
cdr3_aa: CASSLTSTTTDTQYF

d_call: .
j_call: TRBJ2-3
clone_size: few
v_call: TRBV10-3
cdr3_nt: TGTGCCATCGGCGAGACAGATACGCAGTATTTT
cdr3_aa: CAIGETDTQYF

d_call: .
j_call: TRBJ2-1
clone_size: once
v_call: TRBV13
cdr3_nt: TGTGCCAGCAGTCAGCCGAACAGGGCGGAGTACAATGAGCAGTTCTTC
cdr3_aa: CASSQPNRAEYNEQFF

d_call: .
j_call: TRBJ2-1
clone_size: few
v_call: TRBV5-5
cdr3_nt: TGTGCCAGCAGCCCTAGCGCCGTGGGGTACAATGAGCAGTTCTTC
cdr3_aa: CASSPSAVGYNEQFF

d_call: TRBD2
j_call: TRBJ2-3
clone_size: .
v_call: TRBV20-1
cdr3_nt: TGCAGTGCTAGGACGACTAGCGGAGCTACAGATACGCAGTATTTT
cdr3_aa: CSARTTSGATDTQYF

d_call: .
j_call: TRBJ1-1
clone_size: .
v_call: TRBV28
cdr3_nt: TGTGCCAGCAGTTGCCGCAGGGCTGGTTGTACTGAAGCTTTCTTT
cdr3_aa: CASSCRRAGCTEAFF

d_call: TRBD1
j_call: TRBJ2-7
clone_size: many
v_call: TRBV5-1
cdr3_nt: TGTGCCAGCAGCTCCGGGACAGGGTCCTACGAGCAGTACTTC
cdr3_aa: CASSSGTGSYEQYF

d_call: .
j_call: TRBJ1-1
clone_size: few
v_call: TRBV5-1
cdr3_nt: TGCGCCAGCAGCTTGGTCGGCGCCCCTGAAGCTTTCTTT
cdr3_aa: CASSLVGAPEAFF

d_call: .
j_call: TRBJ2-7
clone_size: .
v_call: TRBV19
cdr3_nt: TGTGCCAGTAGTCCCCCAGGGACCTACGAGCAGTACTTC
cdr3_aa: CASSPPGTYEQYF

d_call: .
j_call: TRBJ2-2
clone_size: .
v_call: TRBV9
cdr3_nt: TGTGCCAGCAGCCCCCGGCCGACCGGGGAGCTGTTTTTT
cdr3_aa: CASSPRPTGELFF

d_call: TRBD2
j_call: TRBJ2-1
clone_size: many
v_call: TRBV30
cdr3_nt: TGTGCCTGGCGACTAGCGGGGGGTCATAATGAGCAGTTCTTC
cdr3_aa: CAWRLAGGHNEQFF

d_call: .
j_call: TRBJ2-7
clone_size: few
v_call: TRBV5-1
cdr3_nt: TGCGCCAGCAGCCGCCAGACGGACGCGTACTACGAGCAGTACTTC
cdr3_aa: CASSRQTDAYYEQYF

d_call: TRBD1
j_call: TRBJ2-4
clone_size: few
v_call: TRBV9
cdr3_nt: TGTGCCAGCAGCCCACGGGACAGGGGGACAAGCATTCAGTACTTC
cdr3_aa: CASSPRDRGTSIQYF

d_call: TRBD1
j_call: TRBJ1-2
clone_size: few
v_call: TRBV29-1
cdr3_nt: TGCAGCGCCGCGGACAGGCTCACTAACTATGGCTACACCTTC
cdr3_aa: CSAADRLTNYGYTF

d_call: .
j_call: TRBJ2-1
clone_size: .
v_call: TRBV9
cdr3_nt: TGTGCCAGTGGGCGGATAGCGTATCCCTATGAGCAGTTCTTC
cdr3_aa: CASGRIAYPYEQFF

d_call: .
j_call: TRBJ1-1
clone_size: .
v_call: TRBV3-1
cdr3_nt: TGTGCCAGCAGCCAGAATGGGCTCACTGAGGCTTTCTTT
cdr3_aa: CASSQNGLTEAFF

d_call: .
j_call: TRBJ2-1
clone_size: many
v_call: TRBV7-2
cdr3_nt: TGTGCCAGCAGCTTAGCGGGGGAATACAATGAGCAGTTCTTC
cdr3_aa: CASSLAGEYNEQFF

d_call: TRBD2
j_call: TRBJ2-1
clone_size: few
v_call: TRBV20-1
cdr3_nt: TGCAGTGCTAGGGGCCCCCCTAGCGGGGGGAAGAATGAGCAGTTCTTC
cdr3_aa: CSARGPPSGGKNEQFF

d_call: .
j_call: TRBJ1-2
clone_size: .
v_call: TRBV12-3/TRBV12-4
cdr3_nt: TGCGCCAGCACCCCCAGGGAGAACTATGGCTACACCTTC
cdr3_aa: CASTPRENYGYTF

d_call: .
j_call: TRBJ2-1
clone_size: few
v_call: TRBV7-2
cdr3_nt: TGTGCCAGCAGCCCGCCAGCAGGGAAGGATTGTGTCTTC
cdr3_aa: CASSPPAGKDCVF

d_call: TRBD1
j_call: TRBJ1-6
clone_size: .
v_call: TRBV28
cdr3_nt: TGTGCCAGCAGTTTACTTTCCGGGACAGGGGTCAATTCACCCCTCCACTTT
cdr3_aa: CASSLLSGTGVNSPLHF

d_call: .
j_call: TRBJ2-3
clone_size: .
v_call: TRBV24-1
cdr3_nt: TGTGCCACCAGTGATATGTGGGGGCGGGATACGCAGTATTTT
cdr3_aa: CATSDMWGRDTQYF

d_call: .
j_call: TRBJ2-7
clone_size: .
v_call: TRBV6-5
cdr3_nt: TGTGCCAGCACTTATCTAGGGACTGGGCCCTACGAGCAGTACTTC
cdr3_aa: CASTYLGTGPYEQYF

d_call: TRBD1
j_call: TRBJ1-4
clone_size: few
v_call: TRBV6-1
cdr3_nt: TGTGCCAGCAGAGGAGGACAGGGAGTCTCAACTAATGAAAAACTGTTTTTT
cdr3_aa: CASRGGQGVSTNEKLFF

d_call: TRBD1
j_call: TRBJ2-1
clone_size: .
v_call: TRBV7-9
cdr3_nt: TGTGCCAGCAGCCCCCGGGACAGGGGAGTGGGTGAGCAGTTCTTC
cdr3_aa: CASSPRDRGVGEQFF

d_call: .
j_call: TRBJ2-3
clone_size: .
v_call: TRBV2
cdr3_nt: TGTGCCAGCATGAGGGCTGCAGGTACGCAGTATTTT
cdr3_aa: CASMRAAGTQYF

d_call: TRBD2
j_call: TRBJ2-2
clone_size: .
v_call: TRBV5-1
cdr3_nt: TGCGCCAGCAGCAATGGGAGGGACCCAACCGGGGAGCTGTTTTTT
cdr3_aa: CASSNGRDPTGELFF

d_call: .
j_call: TRBJ1-5
clone_size: .
v_call: TRBV5-4
cdr3_nt: TGTGCCAGCAGCTCCGGACGGGACAATCAGCCCCAGCATTTT
cdr3_aa: CASSSGRDNQPQHF

d_call: TRBD1
j_call: TRBJ2-7
clone_size: .
v_call: TRBV5-1
cdr3_nt: TGCGCCAGCAGCGGAATCCGGACAGGGACCAAATCCTACGAGCAGTACTTC
cdr3_aa: CASSGIRTGTKSYEQYF

d_call: TRBD1
j_call: TRBJ1-6
clone_size: .
v_call: TRBV2
cdr3_nt: TGTGCCAGCAGACAGGGGGAATCACCCCTCCACTTT
cdr3_aa: CASRQGESPLHF

d_call: TRBD1
j_call: TRBJ2-5
clone_size: few
v_call: TRBV12-3/TRBV12-4
cdr3_nt: TGTGCCAGCAGTTTTGGGCAGGGGGCCCAAGAGACCCAGTACTTC
cdr3_aa: CASSFGQGAQETQYF

d_call: .
j_call: TRBJ2-5
clone_size: .
v_call: TRBV21-1
cdr3_nt: TGTGCCAACGAGGGGGACAGGGGGATAAGAGAGACCCAGTACTTC
cdr3_aa: CANEGDRGIRETQYF

d_call: TRBD1
j_call: TRBJ2-7
clone_size: .
v_call: TRBV28
cdr3_nt: TGTGCCAGCAGTCCCTCCTTCACCGGGACAGGGCTCGGCGAGCAGTACTTC
cdr3_aa: CASSPSFTGTGLGEQYF

d_call: .
j_call: TRBJ1-2
clone_size: few
v_call: TRBV7-9
cdr3_nt: TGTGCCAGCAGCCCCGGGGGACTGCATTATGGCTACACCTTC
cdr3_aa: CASSPGGLHYGYTF

d_call: TRBD2
j_call: TRBJ2-7
clone_size: few
v_call: TRBV20-1
cdr3_nt: TGCAGTGCTAGGGAGACTAGCGGGGGGGCCTACGAGCAGTACTTC
cdr3_aa: CSARETSGGAYEQYF

d_call: .
j_call: TRBJ1-4
clone_size: few
v_call: TRBV5-1
cdr3_nt: TGCGCCAGCAGCTTGGGGACCTTTCGGGAAAAACTGTTTTTT
cdr3_aa: CASSLGTFREKLFF

d_call: .
j_call: TRBJ1-5
clone_size: .
v_call: TRBV7-8
cdr3_nt: TGTGCCAGCACCGCCGTGTGGGGCCGGGCCCAGCATTTT
cdr3_aa: CASTAVWGRAQHF

d_call: .
j_call: TRBJ2-3
clone_size: .
v_call: TRBV7-3
cdr3_nt: TGTGCCAGCAGCTTTGACGGGCTCAGCACAGATACGCAGTATTTT
cdr3_aa: CASSFDGLSTDTQYF

d_call: TRBD2
j_call: TRBJ2-3
clone_size: few
v_call: TRBV5-1
cdr3_nt: TGCGCCAGCAGCCCCTCCGGGGGGATCACAGATACGCAGTATTTT
cdr3_aa: CASSPSGGITDTQYF

d_call: .
j_call: TRBJ2-5
clone_size: .
v_call: TRBV28
cdr3_nt: TGTGCCAGCAGGAAAAGCAGGGCTAGGGAGACCCAGTACTTC
cdr3_aa: CASRKSRARETQYF

d_call: .
j_call: TRBJ1-4
clone_size: .
v_call: TRBV9
cdr3_nt: TGTGCCAGCAGCCGGGCCTCAAATGAAAAACTGTTTTTT
cdr3_aa: CASSRASNEKLFF

d_call: TRBD2
j_call: TRBJ2-7
clone_size: few
v_call: TRBV5-1
cdr3_nt: TGCGCCAGCAGCCTGGGGCGGGGGGAAAACAAGCAGTACTTC
cdr3_aa: CASSLGRGENKQYF

d_call: TRBD2
j_call: TRBJ2-1
clone_size: .
v_call: TRBV5-1
cdr3_nt: TGCGCCAGCAGCGTGACCGGGGGACTAGACTATGAGCAGTTCTTC
cdr3_aa: CASSVTGGLDYEQFF

d_call: .
j_call: TRBJ1-3
clone_size: .
v_call: TRBV6-5
cdr3_nt: TGTGCCACCTGCAGGATGCTTAACTCTGGAAACACCATATATTTT
cdr3_aa: CATCRMLNSGNTIYF

d_call: .
j_call: TRBJ2-1
clone_size: .
v_call: TRBV6-1
cdr3_nt: TGTGCCAGCACCCAAGAGTGGAGCCGAAACGAGCAGTTCTTC
cdr3_aa: CASTQEWSRNEQFF